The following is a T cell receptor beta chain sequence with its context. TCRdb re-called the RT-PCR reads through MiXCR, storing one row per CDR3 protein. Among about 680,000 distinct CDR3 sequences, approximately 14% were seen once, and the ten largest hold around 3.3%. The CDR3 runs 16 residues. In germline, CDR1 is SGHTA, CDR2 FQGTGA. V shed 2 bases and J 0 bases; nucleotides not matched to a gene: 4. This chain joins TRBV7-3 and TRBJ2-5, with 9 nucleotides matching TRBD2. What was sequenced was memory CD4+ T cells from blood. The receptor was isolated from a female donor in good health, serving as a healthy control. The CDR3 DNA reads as TGTGCCAGCAGCTTACATGGCGGGGGGGACCAAGAGACCCAGTACTTC. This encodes CASSLHGGGDQETQYF.